This T cell receptor beta chain was sequenced in a study of Ad26.COV2.S vaccination and SARS-CoV-2 variants. Regarding the study as a whole: Comparable non-spike TCR breadth was observed in vaccine and placebo recipients.

Profiling relied on immunoSEQ multiplex PCR, and the TCRdb table lists in-frame clones only, not all of them. The table lists hundreds of thousands of clones, roughly 85% of them singletons. Turning to this clone: Its antigen remains unknown.

V was pared by 5 bases and J by 3 bases, with 5 bases between. The germline CDR1 and CDR2 sequences are SGHNT and YENEEA. The CDR3 has 11 amino acids. The treatment: 15 to 20 received Ad26.COV2.S at low or high dose, single or two shots; about five received placebo; per-sample allocation not given. Repertoires come from day 63 after the first vaccine or placebo injection. The material sequenced was peripheral blood, taken in a trial of Ad26.COV2.S vaccine versus placebo. The V call is TRBV11-3, the J call TRBJ2-7; D uncertain. This sequence originates from a person aged 18-60 years who received the Ad26.COV2.S COVID-19 vaccine or a placebo. The CDR3 sequence: CASSLYYEQYF. The CDR3 bases are TGTGCCAGCAGCCTTTACTACGAGCAGTACTTC.